Presented here are 21 T cell receptor beta chains from one specimen sequenced in a study of early T cells in non-severe SARS-CoV-2 infection (dated by TCRdb to the early 2020s). Library preparation was by 5' RACE. Instrument on record: NextSeq 500. The raw public data were reprocessed by TCRdb itself: fastp quality trimming at Q25, MiXCR clonotype calling, in-frame beta chains only. Each entry is one CDR3 protein sequence, shown with its most common DNA and genes. The sample has 100,000 to 150,000 distinct CDR3 sequences on record, 15% of them singletons. 21% of the sample goes to the ten largest clones. What was sequenced was whole blood. The receptors were sampled from an adult who was a healthcare worker with PCR-confirmed SARS-CoV-2 infection or an uninfected control (not recorded which).

This clonotype was counted a few times. The chain joins TRBV18 to TRBJ1-2; TRBD1 might be the D (5 bases). Germline CDR1 is KGHSH and CDR2 is LQKENI. Trimming removed 8 bases from V and 0 bases from J, with 10 bases in between. CDR3 length equals 13 residues. The CDR3 reads CASVGGSNYGYTF. For the CDR3, the DNA is TGTGCCAGCGTCGGGGGTTCTAACTATGGCTACACCTTC.

The table lists this clonotype with a few counts. The chain combines TRBV9 with TRBJ1-1, with TRBD1 as a possible D gene (5 bases). This CDR3 is built from 13 residues. Trimming cost V 3 bases and J 9 bases, with 15 bases left between them. The V gene's germline CDR1 is SGDLS and CDR2 YYNGEE. As DNA, the CDR3 is TGTGCCAGCAGCGGTAGTTTCGGGGGAAAAGCTTTCTTT. Translating it yields CASSGSFGGKAFF.

This chain joins TRBV7-6 and TRBJ1-2, with a tentative D call TRBD1 (6 bases). The V end lost 4 bases, the J end lost 4 bases, and 19 bases lay between the germline ends. This CDR3 is built from 16 residues. The germline V gene has CDR1 SGHVS and CDR2 FNYEAQ. The CDR3 sequence is CASSSLSRGAAYGYTF. The CDR3 DNA sequence: TGTGCCAGCAGCTCACTCTCGAGGGGGGCTGCCTATGGCTACACCTTC.

This chain connects TRBV6-2 or TRBV6-3 to TRBJ2-5; D call uncertain. The germline V gene encodes CDR1 MNHEY and CDR2 SVGEGT. The length of the CDR3 is 15 residues. V dropped 5 bases and J dropped 1 base, with 14 bases sitting between them. In nucleotides, the CDR3 is TGTGCCAGCAGTCAGTTCTCGGACCCCCAAGAGACCCAGTACTTC. It codes for CASSQFSDPQETQYF.

This clonotype was detected many times. The V call is TRBV18, the J call TRBJ1-3, with D possibly matching TRBD1 (6 bases). The germline V gene has CDR1 KGHSH and CDR2 LQKENI. The CDR3 is made up of 18 amino acids. The V end lost 4 bases, the J end lost 3 bases, and 22 bases lay between the germline ends. CDR3 coding DNA: TGTGCCAGCTCACTGGGCGGACGAATTCTGACAGGTGGAAACACCATATATTTT. Translation: CASSLGGRILTGGNTIYF.

The chain couples TRBV6-1 to TRBJ2-5, with 10 bases matching TRBD2. Unmatched junction bases numbered 11, after V lost 5 bases and J lost 5 bases. The CDR3 spans 16 residues. CDR1 MNHNS and CDR2 SASEGT come from the germline V gene. The CDR3 region has the DNA TGTGCCAGCAGTCGAACCTCTAGCGGGGGCCGGGAGACCCAGTACTTC. Its protein is CASSRTSSGGRETQYF.

This clonotype has a count of ten or more. This rearrangement joins TRBV12-3 or TRBV12-4 to TRBJ1-5, with D possibly matching TRBD1 (6 bases). The CDR3 has 16 amino acids. V was pared by 2 bases and J by 2 bases, with 13 bases between. As DNA, the CDR3 is TGTGCCAGCAGTTTAAGGGACACCGGCCGCAATCAGCCCCAGCATTTT. Translated, it gives CASSLRDTGRNQPQHF.

The chain employs TRBV20-1 and TRBJ1-1; tentative D call: TRBD1 (5 bases). With 2 bases removed from V and 0 bases from J, the gap between germline ends came to 19 bases. CDR3 size: 17 residues. The germline V gene encodes CDR1 DFQATT and CDR2 SNEGSKA (reference sequence). The CDR3 region has the DNA TGCAGTGCTAGACGTTTGGGGGATCAGCCGGTGAACACTGAAGCTTTCTTT. Translating it yields CSARRLGDQPVNTEAFF.

This clonotype was observed a few times. This CDR3 reads CASRTDRDTIEAFF. CDR3 sequence (DNA): TGTGCCAGTAGGACCGACAGGGACACCATCGAAGCTTTCTTT. This chain links TRBV19 with TRBJ1-1; TRBD1 agrees at 7 bases. The length of the CDR3 is 14 residues. The germline gives CDR1 LNHDA, CDR2 SQIVND (reference sequence). V shed 6 bases and J 8 bases; nucleotides not matched to a gene: 12. The whole variable domain, filled in from reference TRBV19 and TRBJ1-1, reads DGGITQSPKYLFRKEGQNVTLSCEQNLNHDAMYWYRQDPGQGLRLIYYSQIVNDFQKGDIAEGYSVSREKKESFPLTVTSAQKNPTAFYLCASRTDRDTIEAFFGQGTRLTVV.

The chain employs TRBV10-1 and TRBJ2-7; D is unclear. Germline V lookup: CDR1 WNHNN, CDR2 SYGVQD (reference sequence). V dropped 6 bases and J dropped 6 bases, with 12 bases sitting between them. The CDR3 consists of 12 residues. This chain's CDR3 is CASSPTFGEQYF. CDR3 DNA: TGCGCCAGCAGCCCAACGTTTGGCGAGCAGTACTTC.

This clonotype was observed at least ten times. The chain recombines TRBV7-9 with TRBJ2-1, with a tentative D call TRBD2 (5 bases). The CDR3 length is 13 residues. Germline CDR1 is SEHNR and CDR2 is FQNEAQ (reference sequence). The V end lost 0 bases, the J end lost 8 bases, and 8 bases lay between the germline ends. The CDR3 coding sequence is TGTGCCAGCAGCTTAGCTTGGGGAGATGAGCAGTTCTTC. This encodes CASSLAWGDEQFF.

The chain links TRBV4-2 to TRBJ2-7; weak D call: TRBD2 (5 bases). The germline gives CDR1 LGHNA, CDR2 YNFKEQ. CDR3 size: 15 residues. The V gene lost 0 bases and the J gene lost 5 bases, with 14 bases spanning the gap. CDR3 bases: TGTGCCAGCAGCCAAGATGCTCGGGGTAATAACGAGCAGTACTTC. It translates to CASSQDARGNNEQYF.

The chain is built from TRBV3-1 and TRBJ1-1; TRBD1 agrees at 8 bases. The V segment lost 1 base and the J segment 0 bases; nucleotides outside the gene matches: 1. Germline CDR1 reads LGHDT; CDR2 reads YNNKEL (reference sequence). The CDR3 consists of 15 residues. This chain's CDR3 is CASSQAGQVNTEAFF. The CDR3 DNA sequence: TGTGCCAGCAGCCAAGCGGGACAGGTGAACACTGAAGCTTTCTTT.

This rearrangement joins TRBV3-1 to TRBJ1-1; D call uncertain. This CDR3 comprises 13 residues. Germline CDR1 is LGHDT and CDR2 is YNNKEL (reference sequence). Trimming pared 1 base from V and 0 bases from J, leaving 3 bases between. The CDR3 region has the DNA TGTGCCAGCAGCCAAGCCTTGAACACTGAAGCTTTCTTT. As protein: CASSQALNTEAFF.

This clonotype was detected only a few times. The chain uses TRBV2 and TRBJ2-3; 11 bases match TRBD2. V was pared by 2 bases and J by 7 bases, with 5 bases of the junction left unmatched. The CDR3 contains 15 residues. Germline-derived CDR1 and CDR2 are SNHLY and FYNNEI. The CDR3 reads CASSERLAGGHTQYF. CDR3 bases: TGTGCCAGCAGTGAACGGCTAGCGGGGGGACATACGCAGTATTTT.

This clonotype was seen at least ten times. This rearrangement joins TRBV20-1 to TRBJ2-5; no reliable D call. V gave up 1 base and J gave up 2 bases, with 11 bases separating them. The CDR3 runs to 14 residues. Germline V CDR1 and CDR2: DFQATT, SNEGSKA (reference sequence). DNA of the CDR3: TGCAGTGCTAGAGTTGCGACATTGCAAGAGACCCAGTACTTC. Protein: CSARVATLQETQYF.

The chain employs TRBV4-1 and TRBJ2-5; TRBD1 or TRBD2 may be the D gene (5 bases each). Germline-derived CDR1 and CDR2 are MGHRA and YSYEKL. The CDR3 runs to 14 residues. V was trimmed by 4 bases and J by 2 bases, leaving 11 bases between them. The CDR3: CASSRVGEQETQYF. For the CDR3, the DNA is TGCGCCAGCAGCCGGGTAGGGGAGCAAGAGACCCAGTACTTC.

This clonotype was recorded once. At one boundary the junction diverges from the germline segment, which might be a read error. The V and J genes are TRBV12-3 or TRBV12-4 and TRBJ2-4, with 9 positions matching TRBD2. CDR3 size: 16 residues. For the CDR3, the DNA is TGTGCCAGCAGTGAAATAGCGGGGGTAACGGGTAGCATTCAGTACTTT. It yields the protein CASSEIAGVTGSIQYF.

The sample holds a few counts of this clonotype. The chain combines TRBV10-2 with TRBJ1-5; D perhaps matches TRBD1 (6 bases). This CDR3 contains 15 residues. V was cut by 2 bases and J by 0 bases, with 8 bases left in between. Germline CDR1 reads WSHSY; CDR2 reads SAAADI. The DNA for the CDR3 is TGCGCCAGCAGTGAGAGGGGGGTTAGCAATCAGCCCCAGCATTTT. Translated: CASSERGVSNQPQHF.

Points on this clonotype: At one end the junction does not follow the germline gene, possibly because of a read error. V is TRBV3-1 and J is TRBJ1-1, with D hard to call. The V gene's germline CDR1 is LGHDT and CDR2 YNNKEL (reference sequence). The CDR3 runs to 16 residues. This CDR3 reads CASNQIGVGRNTEAFF. The CDR3 DNA follows: TGTGCCAGCAACCAAATCGGGGTCGGGAGGAACACTGAAGCTTTCTTT.

The chain recombines TRBV7-9 with TRBJ1-5; weak D call: TRBD1 (5 bases). Trimming removed 3 bases from V and 7 bases from J, with 16 bases in between. The CDR3 spans 15 residues. Looked up from germline, CDR1 is SEHNR and CDR2 is FQNEAQ (reference sequence). The CDR3 coding sequence is TGTGCCAGCAGCTTCAGCGGGGCGATCGGCCAGCCCCAGCATTTT. It yields the protein CASSFSGAIGQPQHF.